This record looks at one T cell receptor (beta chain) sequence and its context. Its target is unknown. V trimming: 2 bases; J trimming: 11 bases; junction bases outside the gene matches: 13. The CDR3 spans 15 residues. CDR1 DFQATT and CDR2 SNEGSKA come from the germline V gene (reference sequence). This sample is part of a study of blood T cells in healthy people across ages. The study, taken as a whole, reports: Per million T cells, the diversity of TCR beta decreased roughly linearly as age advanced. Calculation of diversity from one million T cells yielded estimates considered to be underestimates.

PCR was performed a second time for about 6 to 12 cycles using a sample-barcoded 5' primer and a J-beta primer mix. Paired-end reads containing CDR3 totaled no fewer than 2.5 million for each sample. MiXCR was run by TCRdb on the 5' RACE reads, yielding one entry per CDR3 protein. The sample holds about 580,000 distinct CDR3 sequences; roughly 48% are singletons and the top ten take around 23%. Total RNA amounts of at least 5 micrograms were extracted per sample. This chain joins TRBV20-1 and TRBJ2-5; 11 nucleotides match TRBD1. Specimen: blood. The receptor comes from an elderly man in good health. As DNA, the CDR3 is TGCAGTGCTAGATACCGGGACAGGGGGTCCAATGAGCAGTACTTC. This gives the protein CSARYRDRGSNEQYF.